This T cell receptor beta chain was recorded in a study of shared clonotypes between healthy human individuals. The repertoire was sequenced with immunoSEQ multiplex PCR; TCRdb's copy has only in-frame clones and lacks some. Seen here are about 2.4 million clones, over 85% observed once, and the top ten hold roughly 0.39%. Specimen: naive CD4+ T cells from PBMCs. The subset is: CD45RA+ positively selected. The sequence was collected from a man younger than 35 in good health. Some clones in this sample may be carry-over from other donors' samples.

CDR3 nucleotide sequence: TGTGCCAGCAGCTTAGACCCCAGCTGGGGAATTGGCACAGATACGCAGTATTTT. Translation gives CASSLDPSWGIGTDTQYF. The J gene is TRBJ2-3, the V gene TRBV7-2; D not certain. V was shortened by 1 base and J by 1 base, with 18 bases between the two germline ends. This CDR3 is 18 amino acids long. Germline V gene sequence: CDR1 SGHTA, CDR2 FQGNSA. The variable domain in full, completed from reference TRBV7-2 and TRBJ2-3, reads GAGVSQSPSNKVTEKGKDVELRCDPISGHTALYWYRQSLGQGLEFLIYFQGNSAPDKSGLPSDRFSAERTGGSVSTLTIQRTQQEDSAVYLCASSLDPSWGIGTDTQYFGPGTRLTVL.